This TCR beta chain was found in a study of blood T cell repertoires in COVID-19. The protocol was immunoSEQ multiplex PCR, while the TCRdb copy is restricted to in-frame clones and leaves out a portion. This table has just over 300,000 clones, 87% appearing once. The CDR3 consists of 12 residues. Germline V gene data show CDR1 as MDHEN and CDR2 as SYDVKM. Deletions cut 5 bases from V and 10 bases from J, with 12 bases between. Participant ages covered about 18 to 100 years across about 22 US areas. Assignments of participants to cohorts depended upon their own reported clinical history. In Cohort 3, a recovered donor had either two negative PCRs, clearance, or symptom resolution.

The genes are TRBV28 and TRBJ1-5; D remains ambiguous. The specimen sequenced was PBMCs or T cells enriched from blood (not recorded which). This clonotype was sampled from a woman aged 18-29 years who had recovered from COVID-19. CDR3 in DNA: TGTGCCAGCAGTCCCGTCGGAGGTCCCCAGCATTTT. Its translation: CASSPVGGPQHF.